This TCR beta chain came from a study of control samples from healthy donors and cancer patients. Assay used: immunoSEQ multiplex PCR; TCRdb lists only in-frame clones, some missing. The sample has 150,000 to 200,000 clones; around 90% are singletons. This CDR3 region has 15 residues. Germline V gives CDR1 SGHRS, CDR2 YFSETQ. Trimming at V came to 4 bases and at J to 3 bases, leaving 9 bases not matched to a gene. The V and J genes are TRBV5-1 and TRBJ2-7; 8 bases are a match to TRBD1. The sequence came from a woman aged 30 to 39 in good health. Sequencing used blood. The CDR3 loop reads CASSIRTGNVYEQYF. Here the CDR3 DNA reads TGCGCCAGCAGCATTCGGACAGGGAACGTCTACGAGCAGTACTTC.